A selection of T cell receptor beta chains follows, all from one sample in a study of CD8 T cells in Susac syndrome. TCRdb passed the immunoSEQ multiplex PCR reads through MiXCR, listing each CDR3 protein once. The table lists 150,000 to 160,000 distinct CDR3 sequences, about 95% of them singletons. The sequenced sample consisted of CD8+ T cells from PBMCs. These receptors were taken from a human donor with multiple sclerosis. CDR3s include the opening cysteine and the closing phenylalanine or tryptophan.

CDR3: CSARPEGYRAREKLFF; J: TRBJ1-4; V: TRBV20-1
CDR3: CASSLWTGGGNTEAFF; J: TRBJ1-1; V: TRBV5-1
CDR3: CASSSRQVQLWEQYF; J: TRBJ2-7; V: TRBV13
CDR3: CASSFYSGGAVTDTQYF; J: TRBJ2-3; V: TRBV27
CDR3: CASTSSVRNANTGELFF; J: TRBJ2-2; V: TRBV3-1
CDR3: CASRGLAGLYNEQFF; J: TRBJ2-1; V: TRBV2
CDR3: CASSLLLTGGDSQPQHF; J: TRBJ1-5; V: TRBV12-3/TRBV12-4
CDR3: CASSSTGSNQPQHF; J: TRBJ1-5; V: TRBV7-9
CDR3: CASSEVGSLRETQYF; J: TRBJ2-5; V: TRBV2
CDR3: CASSSGTTSIRETQYF; J: TRBJ2-5; V: TRBV28
CDR3: CASSLAGTVDEQYF; J: TRBJ2-7; V: TRBV7-9
CDR3: CASSFRQGRDRSYNEQFF; J: TRBJ2-1; V: TRBV5-6
CDR3: CSGHGGADTEAFF; J: TRBJ1-1; V: TRBV29-1
CDR3: CASTKDRANYGYTF; J: TRBJ1-2; V: TRBV7-9
CDR3: CASSVGWGVNTEAFF; J: TRBJ1-1; V: TRBV9
CDR3: CSARDLEGARTEAFF; J: TRBJ1-1; V: TRBV20-1
CDR3: CASRYRGTEAFF; J: TRBJ1-1; V: TRBV19
CDR3: CASSKGAEKGYTF; J: TRBJ1-2; V: TRBV7-9
CDR3: CASSQGRGGVDTQYF; J: TRBJ2-3; V: TRBV4-1
CDR3: CASSQGQGSGNEQFF; J: TRBJ2-1; V: TRBV7-6
CDR3: CATGGGTDTEAFF; J: TRBJ1-1; V: TRBV15
CDR3: CSVPSDRGQAYEQYF; J: TRBJ2-7; V: TRBV20-1
CDR3: CASSPGGPNTGELFF; J: TRBJ2-2; V: TRBV12-3/TRBV12-4
CDR3: CASSEGPTTSSGAGELFF; J: TRBJ2-2; V: TRBV6-2/TRBV6-3
CDR3: CSARNTGTGYSPLHF; J: TRBJ1-6; V: TRBV20-1
CDR3: CASSRVGDRASEGYTF; J: TRBJ1-2; V: TRBV4-2
CDR3: CSARDQVIYEQYF; J: TRBJ2-7; V: TRBV20-1
CDR3: CASSFFSGTEQFF; J: TRBJ2-1; V: TRBV19
CDR3: CASSAPGVSGNTIYF; J: TRBJ1-3; V: TRBV9
CDR3: CASSGGQVNQETQYF; J: TRBJ2-5; V: TRBV9
CDR3: CASSQGLVHTDTQYF; J: TRBJ2-3; V: TRBV9
CDR3: CASSYGVNEQYF; J: TRBJ2-7; V: TRBV6-5
CDR3: CASSPFAGGPSTDTQYF; J: TRBJ2-3; V: TRBV4-1
CDR3: CATSDPTGPAQYF; J: TRBJ2-3; V: TRBV24-1
CDR3: CSASLGEIEAFF; J: TRBJ1-1; V: TRBV20-1
CDR3: CASSLTGGWYEQYF; J: TRBJ2-7; V: TRBV27
CDR3: CSVVEGGYNQPQHF; J: TRBJ1-5; V: TRBV29-1
CDR3: CATSRGAEGSSYNSPLHF; J: TRBJ1-6; V: TRBV15
CDR3: CSVPRTTGGWVNTEAFF; J: TRBJ1-1; V: TRBV29-1
CDR3: CATSRGISENTGELFF; J: TRBJ2-2; V: TRBV15
CDR3: CASSLRLAQETQYF; J: TRBJ2-5; V: TRBV11-2
CDR3: CSVTSGPYGYTF; J: TRBJ1-2; V: TRBV29-1
CDR3: CASVPAGEETQYF; J: TRBJ2-5; V: TRBV12-5
CDR3: CSVLVVEAFF; J: TRBJ1-1; V: TRBV20-1
CDR3: CASSDEETQYF; J: TRBJ2-5; V: TRBV9
CDR3: CAWSIANWDTQYF; J: TRBJ2-3; V: TRBV30
CDR3: CASSFGRQNQPQHF; J: TRBJ1-5; V: TRBV5-6
CDR3: CSVPGWAGELFF; J: TRBJ2-2; V: TRBV29-1
CDR3: CASSLEAGGWNEQYF; J: TRBJ2-7; V: TRBV5-6
CDR3: CSARTTSGPSYNEQFF; J: TRBJ2-1; V: TRBV20-1
CDR3: CSARDLRAGGPGNEQFF; J: TRBJ2-1; V: TRBV20-1
CDR3: CASSAPGTLMGEQFF; J: TRBJ2-1; V: TRBV9
CDR3: CASSQHLGGEPEYVLTF; J: TRBJ2-6; V: TRBV12-3/TRBV12-4
CDR3: CSVEPFQTGGETQYF; J: TRBJ2-5; V: TRBV29-1
CDR3: CASSPPGQGKNIQYF; J: TRBJ2-4; V: TRBV7-9